Listed here is a single T cell receptor beta chain. The antigen remains unidentified. This sample stems from a study of cytomegalovirus exposure and HLA in healthy donors. Study-level results: The study put under 200 TCR beta chains on its list as cytomegalovirus-associated.

V lost 0 bases and J 3 bases, leaving 15 bases between the germline ends. The CDR3 sequence is 16 residues long. Germline V CDR1 and CDR2: MNHEY, SVGAGI. Measured with immunoSEQ multiplex PCR; TCRdb has only the in-frame clones, and not every one. The table lists 250,000 or so clones, approximately 84% of them singletons, with more than 10% in the top ten. The sequenced sample was PBMCs. This sequence joins TRBV6-5 and TRBJ2-7; D might be TRBD1 or TRBD2, each matching 6 bases. This clonotype originated in a man aged 18 to 29 in good health and CMV-seropositive. CDR3: CASSYSTGAMDYEQYF. For the CDR3, the DNA is TGTGCCAGCAGTTACTCGACGGGGGCGATGGACTACGAGCAGTACTTC.